This T cell receptor beta chain is drawn from a study of shared clonotypes between healthy human individuals. Study-level results: Estimated clonotype richness was generally higher in naive than memory subsets.

The germline CDR1 and CDR2 sequences are MNHNS and SASEGT. The CDR3 is 12 amino acids. With 3 bases removed from V and 3 bases from J, the gap between germline ends came to 6 bases. Per the original methods: Filtering differed because ImmunoSEQ produced junction-only sequences that carried no quality scores. TCRdb's table, derived via immunoSEQ multiplex PCR, lists solely in-frame clones and lacks some. The D gene and trimming were derived from the DNA, and the V and J assignments and clone size from that table. Of 2 million or so clones in the sample, roughly 94% were seen once. Of note for this clone: Its matching antigen is unknown.

The clonotype originates from a man aged 18 to 29 in good health. The rearrangement joins TRBV6-1 to TRBJ2-7; D not certain. Source material: naive CD4+ T cells sorted from blood. Subset given: CD45RA+ positively selected. DNA of the CDR3: TGTGCCAGCAGTGATCGGTACTACGAGCAGTACTTC. This sequence encodes CASSDRYYEQYF.